This T cell receptor (beta chain) came from a study of T cells in Graves' hyperthyroidism and ophthalmopathy. Study observations and caveats: Researchers report that a 13 V-J model separated ophthalmopathy from stable hyperthyroidism. Blood held most thyroid clonotypes expanded above 0.001 frequency. Model-based prediction identified ophthalmopathy a median approximately 6 months prior to its onset.

Trimming cost V 5 bases and J 0 bases, with 17 bases left between them. Germline-derived CDR1 and CDR2 are MNHNS and SASEGT. The CDR3 runs 16 residues. From RNA transcripts, TCR beta CDR3 regions were amplified. The HTBI primer set was used in a first-round RT-PCR of the TCR CDR3. TCRdb itself ran the multiplex PCR reads through MiXCR, one entry per CDR3 protein. The profile covers around 350,000 distinct CDR3 sequences, with roughly a sixth appearing a single time and approximately 30% taken by the ten largest. This clonotype was picked up many times. Antigen unknown. The specimen sequenced was blood. The chain employs TRBV6-1 and TRBJ2-7; weak D call: TRBD2 (5 bases). The receptor's source is a woman in her 30s with Graves' hyperthyroidism that later progressed to Graves' ophthalmopathy. CDR3 sequence: CASSRSLAAVSYEQYF. CDR3 coding DNA: TGTGCCAGCAGTCGCTCCCTAGCAGCTGTCTCCTACGAGCAGTACTTC.